This T cell receptor beta chain was profiled in a study of blood T cell repertoires in COVID-19. Study at large: Both acute and convalescent COVID-19 samples were obtained from the United States, Italy and Spain. PBMCs, B-cell-depleted T cells, or T cells provided the cDNA or gDNA that made up the material.

As handled by the study authors: Reference gene primers were amplified, and this amplification served to estimate nucleated cell counts. Repertoires were generated with immunoSEQ multiplex PCR, while TCRdb's copy carries only in-frame clones and drops some. The DNA gave D and trimming, while V, J and clone size come from that table. The sample contains approximately 120,000 clones, just under 85% of which appear only once. This CDR3 contains 15 residues. CDR1 is SGHAT, CDR2 FQNNGV, per germline. The ends lost 1 base at V and 5 bases at J; junction bases unmatched: 5. This sequence originates from a human donor in a cohort sampled during active COVID-19. Sequencing was performed on peripheral blood. V and J are TRBV11-2 and TRBJ2-3; 8 positions agree with TRBD2. The DNA of the CDR3 is TGTGCCAGCAGCTTAGCGGGGGGGCAGGGAGATACGCAGTATTTT. Its translation: CASSLAGGQGDTQYF.